One and the same sample provided the 21 T cell receptor beta chains below, sequenced in a study of early T cells in non-severe SARS-CoV-2 infection. TCRdb independently ran MiXCR on the 5' RACE reads; one entry per CDR3 protein. There are tens of thousands of distinct CDR3 sequences in the sample; more than 8.5% occur only once, and around 17% lies in the top ten. Sequenced material: whole blood. The receptors derive from an adult who was a healthcare worker with PCR-confirmed SARS-CoV-2 infection or an uninfected control (not recorded which).

At least ten counts were recorded for this clonotype. The chain has TRBV11-1 and TRBJ2-5; no firm D call. Germline lookup yields CDR1 SGHAT and CDR2 FQDESV (reference sequence). V was cut by 4 bases and J by 4 bases, with 4 bases left in between. The CDR3 sequence is 11 residues long. CDR3 protein: CASSSRETQYF. DNA of the CDR3: TGTGCCAGCAGCTCCAGAGAGACCCAGTACTTC.

This clonotype appeared many times. The chain combines TRBV19 with TRBJ2-3, with 10 bases fitting TRBD2. The CDR3 loop spans 15 amino acids. V dropped 3 bases and J dropped 4; count of bases not matched to a gene: 4. Germline CDR1 is LNHDA and CDR2 is SQIVND (reference sequence). The CDR3, as DNA: TGTGCCAGTAGTATCTCTAGCGGGAGCCCAGATACGCAGTATTTT. Its protein is CASSISSGSPDTQYF. Full variable domain (remainder filled in from reference TRBV19 and TRBJ2-3): DGGITQSPKYLFRKEGQNVTLSCEQNLNHDAMYWYRQDPGQGLRLIYYSQIVNDFQKGDIAEGYSVSREKKESFPLTVTSAQKNPTAFYLCASSISSGSPDTQYFGPGTRLTVL.

The chain couples TRBV4-3 to TRBJ2-2, with unresolved D. V was clipped by 3 bases and J by 0 bases, with 11 bases between them. CDR1 and CDR2 from the germline V gene are LGHNA and YSLEER. The CDR3 runs to 16 residues. This CDR3 is CASSQNVGANTGELFF. The CDR3 DNA is TGCGCCAGCAGCCAGAATGTCGGCGCGAACACCGGGGAGCTGTTTTTT.

This clonotype turned up a few times. The V and J genes are TRBV11-2 and TRBJ2-1, with TRBD1 identical over 8 bases. This CDR3 spans 15 amino acids. V was clipped by 2 bases and J by 7 bases; unmatched bases: 7. The germline gives CDR1 SGHAT, CDR2 FQNNGV. CDR3 in amino acids: CASSLSRTGRNEQFF. The DNA of the CDR3 is TGTGCCAGCAGCTTATCACGGACAGGGAGGAATGAGCAGTTCTTC.

This clonotype was counted many times. The chain employs TRBV2 and TRBJ1-3, with a tentative D call TRBD1 (5 bases). Trimming took 6 bases from V and 3 from J, leaving 9 bases between them. The CDR3 has 13 residues. Germline CDR1 and CDR2: SNHLY and FYNNEI. CDR3 nucleotides: TGTGCCAGCAGGGGGACGTTTGGAAACACCATATATTTT. This codes for CASRGTFGNTIYF.

This clonotype was observed a few times. The V gene is TRBV27, the J gene TRBJ2-5; 9 bases are a match to TRBD2. Germline-derived CDR1 and CDR2 are MNHEY and SMNVEV (reference sequence). The CDR3 has 15 residues. V trimming: 8 bases; J trimming: 1 base; junction bases outside the gene matches: 8. The CDR3 loop reads CASSETSGFQETQYF. In DNA form, the CDR3 reads TGTGCCAGCTCTGAGACTAGCGGATTCCAAGAGACCCAGTACTTC.

This clonotype was recorded many times. CDR3 residues: CATFEGDGYTF. As DNA, the CDR3 is TGTGCTACCTTTGAGGGCGATGGCTACACCTTC. V usage is TRBV12-2 and J usage is TRBJ1-2. TRBV12-2 is annotated as a pseudogene. This CDR3 region has 11 residues.

The V gene is TRBV28, the J gene TRBJ2-7; 8 nucleotides match TRBD2. The ends lost 6 bases at V and 1 base at J; junction bases unmatched: 8. The CDR3 contains 15 residues. From germline, CDR1 is MDHEN and CDR2 SYDVKM. CDR3 amino acids: CASSSGTSFSYEQYF. The CDR3 DNA reads TGTGCCAGCAGCTCCGGGACTAGTTTTTCCTACGAGCAGTACTTC.

This clonotype was seen ten or more times. V is TRBV10-3 and J is TRBJ2-7; D is ambiguous. Per germline, CDR1 ENHRY and CDR2 SYGVKD. The CDR3 is made up of 12 amino acids. V lost 11 bases and J 0 bases, leaving 11 bases between the germline ends. CDR3 loop: CAAHSGSYEQYF. CDR3 coding DNA: TGTGCCGCCCATTCGGGCTCCTACGAGCAGTACTTC.

The chain links TRBV29-1 to TRBJ2-3, with D uncertain. CDR1 and CDR2 from the germline V gene are SQVTM and ANQGSEA. V was clipped by 0 bases and J by 4 bases, with 8 bases between them. The CDR3 runs 13 residues. This CDR3 is CSVEEISADTQYF. CDR3 in DNA: TGCAGCGTTGAAGAGATTAGTGCAGATACGCAGTATTTT.

The table lists this clonotype with a count of one. The chain couples TRBV2 to TRBJ2-3, with D perhaps matching TRBD1 (5 bases). CDR1 is SNHLY and CDR2 is FYNNEI in the germline V gene. The V end was cut by 6 bases, the J end by 5 bases, with 9 bases between. The CDR3 is 12 residues long. Written as DNA, the CDR3 is TGTGCCAGCAGGACAGACAAAGATACGCAGTATTTT. Its translation: CASRTDKDTQYF.

J is TRBJ2-5 and V is TRBV9, with 7 bases fitting TRBD1. CDR3 size: 15 residues. Germline V gene lookup returns CDR1 SGDLS and CDR2 YYNGEE. Germline trimming cut 2 bases from V and 3 bases from J; bases unmatched to any gene: 7. The CDR3 spells CASSVHRDRKETQYF. In DNA, the CDR3 is TGTGCCAGCAGCGTCCACCGGGACAGAAAAGAGACCCAGTACTTC. The variable domain in full, completed from reference TRBV9 and TRBJ2-5, reads DSGVTQTPKHLITATGQRVTLRCSPRSGDLSVYWYQQSLDQGLQFLIQYYNGEERAKGNILERFSAQQFPDLHSELNLSSLELGDSALYFCASSVHRDRKETQYFGPGTRLLVL.

This clonotype appeared many times. V is TRBV24-1 and J is TRBJ2-3, with 11 bases fitting TRBD2. J gave up 0 bases and V 4 bases, and 8 bases lay outside the gene matches. Germline V CDR1 and CDR2: KGHDR, SFDVKD. This CDR3 spans 18 amino acids. The CDR3 DNA sequence: TGTGCCACCAGTGACCGACTAGCGGGGCAGACTAGCACAGATACGCAGTATTTT. This gives the protein CATSDRLAGQTSTDTQYF.

Only a few counts were recorded for this clonotype. The chain is built from TRBV6-2 or TRBV6-3 and TRBJ2-1; tentatively, D is TRBD2 (6 bases). V lost 4 bases to trimming and J lost 0 bases, with 13 bases between them. CDR3 size: 16 residues. Germline-derived CDR1 and CDR2 are MNHEY and SVGEGT. CDR3 region: CASSSRGASSYNEQFF. The CDR3, as DNA: TGTGCCAGCAGTTCCCGCGGGGCAAGCTCCTACAATGAGCAGTTCTTC.

This clonotype was observed many times. The chain couples TRBV10-2 to TRBJ2-1; 8 positions match TRBD2. The germline V gene has CDR1 WSHSY and CDR2 SAAADI. Trimming took 4 bases from V and 10 from J; bases not matched to a gene: 6. The CDR3 totals 13 residues. The CDR3 protein is CASSGAGVREQFF. The CDR3 DNA is TGCGCCAGCAGTGGAGCGGGAGTAAGGGAGCAGTTCTTC.

This chain uses TRBV5-4 with TRBJ2-1; D is ambiguous. The CDR3 spans 14 residues. The V gene lost 3 bases and the J gene lost 7 bases, with 14 bases spanning the gap. Germline CDR1 reads SGHNT; CDR2 reads YYREEE (reference sequence). CDR3 amino acids: CASSSRVKINEQFF. The CDR3 region has the DNA TGTGCCAGCAGCTCCCGGGTGAAAATAAATGAGCAGTTCTTC.

The chain recombines TRBV28 with TRBJ1-2; 8 bases are a match to TRBD1. The germline CDR1 and CDR2 sequences are MDHEN and SYDVKM. This CDR3 spans 17 amino acids. After removal of 6 bases from V and 3 bases from J, the junction contained 15 bases not matched to a gene. In DNA form, the CDR3 reads TGTGCCAGCAGCCATTATAAGGACAGGGACGGTGACTATGGCTACACCTTC. It encodes CASSHYKDRDGDYGYTF.

This clonotype was seen ten or more times. This chain links TRBV7-2 with TRBJ2-6; D uncertain. This CDR3 region has 14 residues. Germline CDR1 reads SGHTA; CDR2 reads FQGNSA. Trimming shortened V by 4 bases and J by 4 bases, and 8 bases separated the two germline ends. CDR3: CASSSLGGANVLTF. DNA for the CDR3: TGTGCCAGCAGCTCCCTCGGCGGGGCCAACGTCCTGACTTTC. Full variable domain (remainder filled in from reference TRBV7-2 and TRBJ2-6): GAGVSQSPSNKVTEKGKDVELRCDPISGHTALYWYRQSLGQGLEFLIYFQGNSAPDKSGLPSDRFSAERTGGSVSTLTIQRTQQEDSAVYLCASSSLGGANVLTFGAGSRLTVL.

J is TRBJ2-3 and V is TRBV7-2; D ambiguous. Germline V gene sequence: CDR1 SGHTA, CDR2 FQGNSA. The CDR3 runs 15 residues. The V end was cut by 3 bases, the J end by 0 bases, with 10 bases between. This CDR3 is CASSFGLPSTDTQYF. The CDR3 region has the DNA TGTGCCAGCAGCTTCGGGCTCCCTAGCACAGATACGCAGTATTTT.

The sample holds a few counts of this clonotype. The V call is TRBV20-1, the J call TRBJ2-3, with 10 bases lining up with TRBD2. Germline trimming cut 1 base from V and 4 bases from J; bases unmatched to any gene: 8. This CDR3 contains 16 residues. Germline V CDR1 and CDR2: DFQATT, SNEGSKA (reference sequence). The CDR3 here is CSARVSSGSLSDTQYF. CDR3 coding DNA: TGCAGTGCTAGAGTTTCTAGCGGGAGCCTCTCAGATACGCAGTATTTT.

This clonotype was counted ten times or more. V gene TRBV19 combines with J gene TRBJ2-5, with 11 bases matching TRBD2. V gave up 9 bases and J gave up 3 bases; unmatched junction bases: 9. CDR3 length: 15 amino acids. Germline values: CDR1 LNHDA, CDR2 SQIVND (reference sequence). The CDR3 is CASRSSGLAEETQYF. DNA for the CDR3: TGTGCCAGCCGATCGTCGGGACTAGCGGAAGAGACCCAGTACTTC.